This T cell receptor beta chain was captured in a study of T cell changes during pregnancy in multiple sclerosis. Clones were read by immunoSEQ multiplex PCR, and TCRdb kept only the in-frame ones, dropping some. The profile covers more than 55,000 clones, with approximately 91% appearing a single time and over 1.5% taken by the ten largest. Germline V gene lookup returns CDR1 SGHNT and CDR2 YYREEE (reference sequence). The length of the CDR3 is 12 residues. The TCR sequence derives from a female donor with multiple sclerosis, enrolled in a pregnancy study. The rearrangement uses TRBV5-4 and TRBJ2-2; D might be TRBD2 (7 bases). The specimen comprised peripheral blood, sampled after pregnancy. CDR3 protein: CAVGGLTGELFF. The CDR3 nucleotides read TGTGCGGTCGGGGGGCTCACCGGGGAGCTGTTTTTT.